This TCR beta chain comes out of a study of response to subunit inactivated influenza vaccine. TCRdb analysed the RT-PCR reads with MiXCR anew, one entry per CDR3 protein. The repertoire includes 450,000 to 700,000 distinct CDR3 sequences, 12% to 15% of them detected once, and 11% sits in the top ten. This clonotype has more than one count but fewer than ten. The CDR3 has 14 amino acids. Germline CDR1 and CDR2: SGHAT and FQNNGV. Germline trimming cut 5 bases from V and 9 bases from J; bases unmatched to any gene: 9. This receptor was obtained from a man between 45 and 60 years old who received an inactivated influenza vaccine. The chain recombines TRBV11-2 with TRBJ2-1; TRBD1 matches at 8 bases. The sample consisted of PBMCs from blood, taken about 13 days after vaccination. CDR3 bases: TGTGCCAGCAGCCTCCGGACAGGGTTCGGTGAGCAGTTCTTC. Translation gives CASSLRTGFGEQFF.